These 25 T cell receptor beta chains originate from one sample sequenced in a study of response to subunit inactivated influenza vaccine. MiXCR, run by TCRdb on the RT-PCR reads, gives a single entry per CDR3 protein. Seen here are 530,000 or so distinct CDR3 sequences, around 13% observed once, and the top ten hold around 10%. Sequenced material: PBMCs from blood, taken 11 to 12 days after vaccination. These receptors all stem from a man in his fifties who received an inactivated influenza vaccine.

This clonotype was detected ten times or more. The genes are TRBV29-1 and TRBJ2-1; D is unclear. Trimming stripped 1 base from V and 7 bases from J, with 8 bases between. Germline V lookup: CDR1 SQVTM, CDR2 ANQGSEA. The CDR3 totals 12 residues. In DNA, the CDR3 is TGCAGCGTTGAAGCAAATAGTAATGAGCAGTTCTTC. Protein sequence: CSVEANSNEQFF.

This clonotype was recorded a few times. V gene TRBV5-1 combines with J gene TRBJ2-1; D is unresolved. V was cut by 3 bases and J by 12 bases, with 13 bases left in between. CDR1 is SGHRS, CDR2 YFSETQ, per germline. The CDR3 is 12 residues long. In DNA form, the CDR3 reads TGCGCCAGCAGCTCCGGTTCGGGCCCGCAGTTCTTC. Its protein is CASSSGSGPQFF.

The chain has TRBV28 and TRBJ2-1, with no clear D. V was trimmed by 11 bases and J by 10 bases, leaving 15 bases between them. This CDR3 is built from 11 residues. Germline lookup yields CDR1 MDHEN and CDR2 SYDVKM. CDR3: CAVGGPHEQFF. DNA of the CDR3: TGTGCCGTAGGTGGGCCGCACGAGCAGTTCTTC.

This clonotype was recorded a few times. The chain combines TRBV12-3 or TRBV12-4 with TRBJ1-5, with a possible D match to TRBD1 (6 bases). V lost 4 bases and J 4 bases, leaving 11 bases between the germline ends. This CDR3 spans 14 amino acids. CDR3 in amino acids: CASSSGQQNQPQHF. The CDR3, as DNA: TGTGCCAGCAGTTCCGGACAGCAAAATCAGCCCCAGCATTTT.

J is TRBJ2-7 and V is TRBV9; D possibly corresponds to TRBD2 (5 bases). The CDR3 contains 13 residues. V lost 4 bases to trimming and J lost 6 bases, with 14 bases between them. Germline V gene lookup returns CDR1 SGDLS and CDR2 YYNGEE. The CDR3 protein is CASSLSSSGEQYF. CDR3 nucleotides: TGTGCCAGCAGCCTCTCGTCGAGCGGCGAGCAGTACTTC. The full variable domain, its missing parts supplied by reference TRBV9 and TRBJ2-7, is DSGVTQTPKHLITATGQRVTLRCSPRSGDLSVYWYQQSLDQGLQFLIQYYNGEERAKGNILERFSAQQFPDLHSELNLSSLELGDSALYFCASSLSSSGEQYFGPGTRLTVT.

This clonotype turned up a few times. This chain uses TRBV24-1 with TRBJ2-1, with D possibly being TRBD2 (5 bases). Germline V gene sequence: CDR1 KGHDR, CDR2 SFDVKD. The CDR3 contains 14 residues. Trimming removed 1 base at V and 5 bases at J, with 8 bases between. The CDR3 nucleotides are TGTGCCACCAGTGATTTAGGGAGCCACAATGAGCAGTTCTTC. It specifies CATSDLGSHNEQFF.

The sample holds a few counts of this clonotype. The chain joins TRBV12-3 or TRBV12-4 to TRBJ2-2, with TRBD2 identical over 9 bases. This CDR3 contains 18 residues. The V gene end was trimmed by 0 bases and the J gene end by 7 bases; junction bases not matched to a gene: 12. The CDR3, as DNA: TGTGCCAGCAGTTTAGCGTCGAGAGAGGGACTAGCAAACGGGGAGCTGTTTTTT. Its translation: CASSLASREGLANGELFF.

The chain carries TRBV20-1 and TRBJ1-5, with a weak D call TRBD1 (5 bases). Germline V CDR1 and CDR2: DFQATT, SNEGSKA (reference sequence). The CDR3 is 15 amino acids. V dropped 6 bases and J dropped 0 bases, with 15 bases sitting between them. The CDR3 DNA sequence: TGCAGTGCCCCATTTCCCGGGGGTAGCAATCAGCCCCAGCATTTT. It encodes CSAPFPGGSNQPQHF.

Turning to this clonotype: Mismatch with germline at one junction end may stem from a read error. The chain couples TRBV4-1 to TRBJ1-2; TRBD1 agrees at 7 bases. The CDR3 is made up of 13 amino acids. Germline CDR1 and CDR2: MGHRA and YSYEKL. This CDR3 reads CASSLEFGDRSLF. The CDR3 DNA reads TGCGCCAGCAGCCTAGAATTTGGGGACAGATCCCTCTTC.

The chain has TRBV20-1 and TRBJ2-7; maybe TRBD2 (6 bases). V lost 0 bases and J lost 2, with 11 bases in between. Germline V CDR1 and CDR2: DFQATT, SNEGSKA (reference sequence). The CDR3 extends over 14 amino acids. The CDR3 spells CSARDRDFTYEQYF. The CDR3 DNA sequence: TGCAGTGCTAGAGACCGGGACTTTACCTACGAGCAGTACTTC.

The rearrangement joins TRBV29-1 to TRBJ2-1; D possibly corresponds to TRBD1 (6 bases). CDR1 is SQVTM and CDR2 is ANQGSEA in the germline V gene. V lost 4 bases to trimming and J lost 1 base, with 20 bases between them. The length of the CDR3 is 17 residues. The DNA for the CDR3 is TGCAGCGTTGTAAAACAGGGATCCCGTCTTTCCTACAATGAGCAGTTCTTC. It is translated as CSVVKQGSRLSYNEQFF.

This chain connects TRBV6-1 to TRBJ1-1; possibly TRBD1 for D (5 bases). The CDR3 is 14 residues long. The germline CDR1 and CDR2 sequences are MNHNS and SASEGT. Trimming shortened V by 0 bases and J by 5 bases, and 10 bases separated the two germline ends. CDR3 coding DNA: TGTGCCAGCAGTGAAGCAGGGGAGGGGACTGAAGCTTTCTTT. Amino acid sequence: CASSEAGEGTEAFF.

The genes are TRBV7-2 and TRBJ1-1; D remains unclear. This CDR3 has 14 amino acids. V was trimmed by 2 bases and J by 1 base, leaving 8 bases between them. The germline V gene has CDR1 SGHTA and CDR2 FQGNSA. The DNA for the CDR3 is TGTGCCAGCAGCTTACAACGGAAGAACACTGAAGCTTTCTTT. Amino acid sequence: CASSLQRKNTEAFF.

This clonotype occurred a few times. This rearrangement joins TRBV19 to TRBJ2-1; 10 positions agree with TRBD2. The germline gives CDR1 LNHDA, CDR2 SQIVND (reference sequence). This CDR3 comprises 17 residues. Trimming took 3 bases from V and 3 from J; bases not matched to a gene: 8. This chain's CDR3 is CASSIRAAGGSYNEQFF. The CDR3 DNA sequence: TGTGCCAGTAGTATCCGGGCAGCGGGAGGGAGCTACAATGAGCAGTTCTTC.

This clonotype has just a few counts. CDR3 sequence (DNA): TGTGCCAGCTCACCCGACAGGGGACCTTCCTACAATGAGCAGTTCTTC. It codes for CASSPDRGPSYNEQFF. The chain carries TRBV18 and TRBJ2-1, with 8 positions matching TRBD1. The CDR3 sequence is 16 residues long. In germline, CDR1 is KGHSH, CDR2 LQKENI. V gave up 3 bases and J gave up 1 base; unmatched junction bases: 5.

This clonotype was counted at least ten times. The rearrangement uses TRBV29-1 and TRBJ2-1; tentative D call: TRBD1 (6 bases). V lost 7 bases and J 8 bases, leaving 15 bases between the germline ends. Germline loops: CDR1 SQVTM, CDR2 ANQGSEA. The CDR3 length is 12 residues. The CDR3 DNA sequence: TGCAGCGCAGAATACAGGGTCGATGAGCAGTTCTTC. Amino acids: CSAEYRVDEQFF.

This clonotype appeared a few times. The J gene is TRBJ2-7, the V gene TRBV7-8, with 7 bases lining up with TRBD2. The CDR3 covers 20 residues. V shed 5 bases, J shed 0 bases, and the junction held 22 bases outside the gene matches. CDR1 is SGHVS and CDR2 is FQNEAQ in the germline V gene. The CDR3 spells CASSASVRRSTGGSSYEQYF. CDR3 coding DNA: TGTGCCAGCAGCGCTAGCGTCCGCCGGTCTACCGGGGGGTCCTCCTACGAGCAGTACTTC.

The gene calls are TRBV5-1 and TRBJ2-7, with 7 bases fitting TRBD1. Germline V gene data show CDR1 as SGHRS and CDR2 as YFSETQ. V shed 4 bases and J 6 bases; nucleotides not matched to a gene: 4. This CDR3 region has 12 residues. The CDR3 sequence is CASSIDRVEQYF. The CDR3 DNA sequence: TGCGCCAGCAGCATAGACAGGGTCGAGCAGTACTTC. Complete variable domain (other parts from reference TRBV5-1 and TRBJ2-7): KAGVTQTPRYLIKTRGQQVTLSCSPISGHRSVSWYQQTPGQGLQFLFEYFSETQRNKGNFPGRFSGRQFSNSRSEMNVSTLELGDSALYLCASSIDRVEQYFGPGTRLTVT.

The V and J genes are TRBV29-1 and TRBJ1-5, with 7 bases identical to TRBD1. Germline values: CDR1 SQVTM, CDR2 ANQGSEA. Germline trimming cut 4 bases from V and 4 bases from J; bases unmatched to any gene: 4. The CDR3 sequence is 13 residues long. CDR3 protein: CSVAQGVNQPQHF. For the CDR3, the DNA is TGCAGCGTTGCGCAGGGGGTAAATCAGCCCCAGCATTTT.

This clonotype was seen more than once but under ten times. This chain links TRBV5-1 with TRBJ1-1; D ambiguous. CDR3 length: 14 residues. Germline values: CDR1 SGHRS, CDR2 YFSETQ. The germline V and J ends were trimmed by 2 bases and 1 base, with 9 bases remaining between them. CDR3 coding DNA: TGCGCCAGCAGCTTCCGGGGTGGGAACACTGAAGCTTTCTTT. This sequence encodes CASSFRGGNTEAFF. The complete variable domain, with remaining parts taken from reference TRBV5-1 and TRBJ1-1, reads KAGVTQTPRYLIKTRGQQVTLSCSPISGHRSVSWYQQTPGQGLQFLFEYFSETQRNKGNFPGRFSGRQFSNSRSEMNVSTLELGDSALYLCASSFRGGNTEAFFGQGTRLTVV.

The chain uses TRBV27 and TRBJ1-1; D perhaps matches TRBD1 (5 bases). With 6 bases removed from V and 4 bases from J, the gap between germline ends came to 15 bases. The CDR3 runs 14 residues. Germline lookup yields CDR1 MNHEY and CDR2 SMNVEV (reference sequence). CDR3 sequence reads: CASSRQGMGTEAFF. In nucleotides, the CDR3 is TGTGCCAGCAGCCGTCAGGGCATGGGCACTGAAGCTTTCTTT.

This chain uses TRBV6-5 with TRBJ2-1, with 14 bases matching TRBD2. In germline, CDR1 is MNHEY, CDR2 SVGAGI. The CDR3 totals 19 residues. The V and J ends lost 2 bases and 0 bases, in that order; junction bases with no gene match: 6. The chain's CDR3 is CASSYPGLAGASSYNEQFF. The CDR3 DNA is TGTGCCAGCAGTTACCCGGGACTAGCGGGAGCGAGCTCCTACAATGAGCAGTTCTTC.

CDR3 DNA sequence: TGCAGTGCTAGAGACCCCAGGGGCGGTCAAAACCTGTACGACAATGAGCAGTTCTTC. The encoded protein is CSARDPRGGQNLYDNEQFF. The chain couples TRBV20-1 to TRBJ2-1; maybe TRBD1 (6 bases). The CDR3 has 19 amino acids. Trimming stripped 0 bases from V and 5 bases from J, with 26 bases between. CDR1 is DFQATT, CDR2 SNEGSKA, per germline (reference sequence).

In nucleotides, the CDR3 is TGTGCCAGCAGCCCGACTAGCGGGGCGTCTGCGGACATTCAGTACTTC. Its protein is CASSPTSGASADIQYF. The J gene is TRBJ2-4, the V gene TRBV28; 11 bases line up with TRBD2. The length of the CDR3 is 16 residues. CDR1 is MDHEN and CDR2 is SYDVKM in the germline V gene. The J segment lost 8 bases and the V segment lost 6 bases, leaving 12 bases of the junction unmatched.

The chain couples TRBV11-2 to TRBJ2-1; 9 bases map to TRBD1. CDR3 length equals 15 residues. V lost 4 bases to trimming and J lost 10 bases; unmatched junction nucleotides: 11. CDR1 is SGHAT, CDR2 FQNNGV, per germline. In DNA, the CDR3 is TGTGCCAGCAGCTCCATAGGACAGGGGCGCAGGGAGCAGTTCTTC. This gives the protein CASSSIGQGRREQFF.